Each of the 18 T cell receptor beta chains below was sequenced from the same sample in a study of cytomegalovirus exposure and HLA in healthy donors. PCR involved 60 Vbeta and 13 Jbeta primers. The assay was immunoSEQ multiplex PCR, and TCRdb's table has in-frame clones only and misses some. The table lists 170,000 or so clones, around 80% of them singletons. The sample comprised PBMCs. The source of these receptors is a man under 40 in good health and CMV-seropositive.

J is TRBJ1-6 and V is TRBV5-1; 7 bases are shared with TRBD1. The V and J ends lost 0 bases and 7 bases, in that order; junction bases with no gene match: 4. Germline CDR1 SGHRS, CDR2 YFSETQ. This CDR3 is built from 15 residues. The CDR3 sequence is CASSLGQGGNSPLHF. CDR3 in DNA: TGCGCCAGCAGCTTGGGACAGGGTGGGAATTCACCCCTCCACTTT.

V gene TRBV30 combines with J gene TRBJ2-5; D call uncertain. The CDR3 totals 11 residues. Per germline, CDR1 GTSNPN and CDR2 SVGIG (reference sequence). The V and J ends lost 4 bases and 6 bases respectively, with 9 bases between them. The CDR3 loop is CAWNFGKTQYF. CDR3 DNA: TGTGCCTGGAATTTTGGCAAGACCCAGTACTTC. Using reference TRBV30 and TRBJ2-5 for the parts outside the CDR3, the full variable domain is SQTIHQWPATLVQPVGSPLSLECTVEGTSNPNLYWYRQAAGRGLQLLFYSVGIGQISSEVPQNLSASRPQDRQFILSSKKLLLSDSGFYLCAWNFGKTQYFGPGTRLLVL.

This chain uses TRBV7-3 with TRBJ2-1; 10 bases fit TRBD1. Trimming at V came to 3 bases and at J to 9 bases, leaving 5 bases not matched to a gene. CDR1 SGHTA and CDR2 FQGTGA come from the germline V gene. The length of the CDR3 is 14 residues. This chain's CDR3 is CASSLTGGRFEQFF. The CDR3 nucleotides are TGTGCCAGCAGCTTGACAGGGGGCAGGTTTGAGCAGTTCTTC. The entire variable domain, with the rest obtained from reference TRBV7-3 and TRBJ2-1, is as follows: GAGVSQTPSNKVTEKGKYVELRCDPISGHTALYWYRQSLGQGPEFLIYFQGTGAADDSGLPNDRFFAVRPEGSVSTLKIQRTERGDSAVYLCASSLTGGRFEQFFGPGTRLTVL.

V and J are TRBV2 and TRBJ1-5; 8 positions agree with TRBD1. Germline-derived CDR1 and CDR2 are SNHLY and FYNNEI. The CDR3 is made up of 11 amino acids. V dropped 6 bases and J dropped 9; count of bases not matched to a gene: 1. The CDR3 DNA follows: TGTGCCAGCAGCGGACAGGGGCCCCAGCATTTT. As protein: CASSGQGPQHF.

This clone was picked up a small number of times. The V gene is TRBV10-3, the J gene TRBJ2-1; 8 bases map to TRBD2. The junction had 11 bases not matched to a gene; V was cut back by 2 bases and J by 5 bases. Germline lookup yields CDR1 ENHRY and CDR2 SYGVKD. This CDR3 has 17 amino acids. CDR3 DNA: TGTGCCATCAGTGAGACGGTTTTTACGGGACTAGACAATGAGCAGTTCTTC. Residues: CAISETVFTGLDNEQFF.

The genes are TRBV19 and TRBJ2-2; unclear D gene. Per germline, CDR1 LNHDA and CDR2 SQIVND (reference sequence). The length of the CDR3 is 14 residues. The V gene lost 3 bases and the J gene lost 3 bases, with 8 bases spanning the gap. Written as DNA, the CDR3 is TGTGCCAGTAGTATCACCCGGGACACCGGGGAGCTGTTTTTT. Amino acid sequence: CASSITRDTGELFF.

The chain links TRBV5-4 to TRBJ1-6, with D hard to call. Between the trimmed V and J ends, which lost 0 bases and 7 bases, there was a span of 2 bases. The CDR3 has 12 residues. Germline V CDR1 and CDR2: SGHNT, YYREEE (reference sequence). CDR3 in amino acids: CASSLANSPLHF. CDR3 sequence (DNA): TGTGCCAGCAGCTTGGCGAATTCACCCCTCCACTTT.

J is TRBJ2-7 and V is TRBV27; 8 positions agree with TRBD1. There are 16 residues in the CDR3. V was clipped by 5 bases and J by 5 bases; unmatched bases: 14. Germline V gives CDR1 MNHEY, CDR2 SMNVEV (reference sequence). CDR3 in DNA: TGTGCCAGCAGTCCCACCAGCAGGGGGCGCTTGGACGAGCAGTACTTC. Its protein is CASSPTSRGRLDEQYF.

The chain employs TRBV7-9 and TRBJ2-5, with D possibly TRBD2 on 5 matching bases. The CDR3 length is 13 residues. The germline CDR1 and CDR2 sequences are SEHNR and FQNEAQ (reference sequence). V was shortened by 5 bases and J by 0 bases, with 7 bases between the two germline ends. This chain's CDR3 is CASSGEYQETQYF. CDR3 nucleotide sequence: TGTGCCAGCAGCGGGGAGTACCAAGAGACCCAGTACTTC.

This sequence joins TRBV2 and TRBJ2-5; D uncertain. This CDR3 has 13 residues. V lost 7 bases and J 2 bases, leaving 11 bases between the germline ends. Looked up from germline, CDR1 is SNHLY and CDR2 is FYNNEI. As DNA, the CDR3 is TGTGCCAGCAAAATGGCGGAACAAGAGACCCAGTACTTC. It is translated as CASKMAEQETQYF.

Comment on this clone: A read error may explain this, as a much larger clone is one base away. The chain carries TRBV11-2 and TRBJ2-1; D possibly corresponds to TRBD2 (6 bases). The CDR3 loop spans 14 amino acids. V shed 1 base and J shed 2 bases, with 6 bases lying between them. Per the germline V gene, CDR1 is SGHAT and CDR2 is FQNNGV. CDR3 residues: CASSLAGAYNEQFF. The CDR3 coding sequence is TGTGCCAGCAGCTTAGCGGGGGCCTACAATGAGCAGTTCTTC.

This chain uses TRBV5-1 with TRBJ2-7; 8 bases align to TRBD1. The germline V gene encodes CDR1 SGHRS and CDR2 YFSETQ. The V segment lost 2 bases and the J segment 4 bases; nucleotides outside the gene matches: 5. CDR3 length equals 14 residues. The CDR3 nucleotides read TGCGCCAGCAGCTTTTCGGACAGGGCGTACGAGCAGTACTTC. Its protein is CASSFSDRAYEQYF.

This chain joins TRBV5-4 and TRBJ2-1; TRBD2 matches at 11 bases. Germline V CDR1 and CDR2: SGHNT, YYREEE (reference sequence). The CDR3 has 18 residues. V gave up 4 bases and J gave up 4 bases; unmatched junction bases: 13. CDR3 protein: CASSDGDSGRVKYNEQFF. In DNA form, the CDR3 reads TGTGCCAGCAGCGATGGGGATAGCGGGAGGGTCAAATACAATGAGCAGTTCTTC.

The chain couples TRBV5-4 to TRBJ1-4; 9 bases are a match to TRBD1. Looked up from germline, CDR1 is SGHNT and CDR2 is YYREEE (reference sequence). This CDR3 has 15 residues. The V and J ends lost 0 bases and 7 bases, in that order; junction bases with no gene match: 4. CDR3 bases: TGTGCCAGCAGCTTGGTAGGGGGACAGGGTGAAAAACTGTTTTTT. Its protein is CASSLVGGQGEKLFF.

This clone was detected many times. This chain connects TRBV4-2 to TRBJ1-2, with a tentative D call TRBD1 (5 bases). Deletions cut 2 bases from V and 6 bases from J, with 13 bases between. The CDR3 is 14 amino acids. Germline V gives CDR1 LGHNA, CDR2 YNFKEQ. The CDR3, as DNA: TGTGCCAGCAGCCAAACATCGGCAGGGAATGGCTACACCTTC. This sequence encodes CASSQTSAGNGYTF.

The chain links TRBV13 to TRBJ2-2, with D perhaps matching TRBD2 (6 bases). The CDR3 extends over 12 amino acids. Germline assignment: CDR1 PRHDT and CDR2 FYEKMQ (reference sequence). The V and J ends lost 6 bases and 6 bases respectively, with 8 bases between them. In DNA, the CDR3 is TGTGCCAGCAGAACTAGCCCCGGGGAGCTGTTTTTT. Protein sequence: CASRTSPGELFF.

The count of this clone is one. The chain carries TRBV7-2 and TRBJ1-1; no reliable D call. Germline V gene sequence: CDR1 SGHTA, CDR2 FQGNSA. This CDR3 region has 17 residues. V was trimmed by 3 bases and J by 0 bases, leaving 17 bases between them. The CDR3 loop reads CASSFLLVRRLNTEAFF. CDR3 sequence (DNA): TGTGCCAGCAGCTTCCTTCTTGTCAGGCGTTTGAACACTGAAGCTTTCTTT. Full variable domain (rest looked up from reference TRBV7-2 and TRBJ1-1): GAGVSQSPSNKVTEKGKDVELRCDPISGHTALYWYRQSLGQGLEFLIYFQGNSAPDKSGLPSDRFSAERTGGSVSTLTIQRTQQEDSAVYLCASSFLLVRRLNTEAFFGQGTRLTVV.

The rearrangement links TRBV4-3 to TRBJ1-2; 7 positions match TRBD1. V trimming: 0 bases; J trimming: 2 bases; junction bases outside the gene matches: 3. This CDR3 region has 15 residues. CDR1 LGHNA and CDR2 YSLEER come from the germline V gene. CDR3 protein: CASSQEWGQNYGYTF. CDR3 coding DNA: TGCGCCAGCAGCCAAGAATGGGGACAGAACTATGGCTACACCTTC.